The clone carrying this T cell receptor (beta chain) appeared many times. No antigen is known for it. Addition of a universal primer site occurred through template switching, and cDNA carried unique molecular identifiers. TCRdb fed the 5' RACE reads into MiXCR, producing one record per CDR3 protein. Of fewer than 250,000 distinct CDR3 sequences detected, less than 10% appear once; the ten largest clones hold 5.1%. This entry belongs to a study of identical twins. Study conclusions and caveats: In cord blood, abundant beta clonotypes had fewer insertions; memory showed no trend. Conclusions relied on cross-sectional statistical analysis, not following the same donors.

All donors comprised healthy Caucasians. Sequencing was done on a sample of memory (CD45RO+) T cells sorted from blood. This clonotype originated in a woman aged 18-29 years in good health.

CDR3 sequence reads: CSAIPGGAEEKLFF. The CDR3 coding sequence is TGCAGTGCTATACCAGGGGGCGCAGAGGAAAAACTGTTTTTT. This sequence joins TRBV20-1 and TRBJ1-4; TRBD1 matches at 8 bases. The germline CDR1 and CDR2 sequences are DFQATT and SNEGSKA (reference sequence). The ends lost 4 bases at V and 8 bases at J; junction bases unmatched: 9. The length of the CDR3 is 14 residues.